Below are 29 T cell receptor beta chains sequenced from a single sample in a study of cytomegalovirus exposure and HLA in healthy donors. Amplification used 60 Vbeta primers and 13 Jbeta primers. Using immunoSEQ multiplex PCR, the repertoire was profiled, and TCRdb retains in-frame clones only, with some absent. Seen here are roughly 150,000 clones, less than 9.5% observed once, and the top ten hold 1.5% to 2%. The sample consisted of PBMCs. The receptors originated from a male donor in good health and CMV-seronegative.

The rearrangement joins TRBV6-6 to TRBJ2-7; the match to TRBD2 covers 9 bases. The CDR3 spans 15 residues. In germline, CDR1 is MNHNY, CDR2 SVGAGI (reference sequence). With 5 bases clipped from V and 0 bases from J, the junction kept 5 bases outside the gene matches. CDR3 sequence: CASSRSGGHSYEQYF. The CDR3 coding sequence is TGTGCCAGCAGTCGAAGCGGGGGGCACTCCTACGAGCAGTACTTC.

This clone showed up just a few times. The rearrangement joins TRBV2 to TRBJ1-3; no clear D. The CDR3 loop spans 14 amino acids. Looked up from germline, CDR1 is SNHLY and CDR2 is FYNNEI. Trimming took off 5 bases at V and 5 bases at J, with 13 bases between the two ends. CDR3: CASSSEGIRNTIYF. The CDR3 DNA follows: TGTGCCAGCAGTTCTGAGGGTATTAGAAACACCATATATTTT. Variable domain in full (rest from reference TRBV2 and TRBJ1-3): EPEVTQTPSHQVTQMGQEVILRCVPISNHLYFYWYRQILGQKVEFLVSFYNNEISEKSEIFDDQFSVERPDGSNFTLKIRSTKLEDSAMYFCASSSEGIRNTIYFGEGSWLTVV.

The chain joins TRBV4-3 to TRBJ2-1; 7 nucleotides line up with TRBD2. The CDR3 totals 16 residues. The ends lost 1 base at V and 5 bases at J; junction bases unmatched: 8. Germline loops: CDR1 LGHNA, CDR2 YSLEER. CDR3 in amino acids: CASSQVYAGEDNEQFF. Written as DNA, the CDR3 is TGCGCCAGCAGCCAAGTTTACGCGGGAGAGGACAATGAGCAGTTCTTC.

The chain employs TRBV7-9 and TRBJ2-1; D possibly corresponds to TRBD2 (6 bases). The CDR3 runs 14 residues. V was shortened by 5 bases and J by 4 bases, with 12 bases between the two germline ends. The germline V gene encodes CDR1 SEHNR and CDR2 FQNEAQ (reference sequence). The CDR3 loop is CASSPGVGYNEQFF. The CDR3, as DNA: TGTGCCAGCAGCCCGGGAGTTGGTTACAATGAGCAGTTCTTC.

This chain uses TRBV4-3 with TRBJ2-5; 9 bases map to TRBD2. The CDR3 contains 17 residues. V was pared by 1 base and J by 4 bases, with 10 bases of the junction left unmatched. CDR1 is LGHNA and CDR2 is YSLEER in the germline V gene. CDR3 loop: CASSQGDSGSLAETQYF. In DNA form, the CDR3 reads TGCGCCAGCAGCCAAGGGGATAGCGGGAGTCTAGCAGAGACCCAGTACTTC.

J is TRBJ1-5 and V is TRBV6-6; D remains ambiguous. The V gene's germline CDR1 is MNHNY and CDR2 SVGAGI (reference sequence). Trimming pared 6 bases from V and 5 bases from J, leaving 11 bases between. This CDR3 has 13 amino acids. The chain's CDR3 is CASSRGQDQPQHF. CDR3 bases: TGTGCCAGCAGCCGAGGGCAGGATCAGCCCCAGCATTTT.

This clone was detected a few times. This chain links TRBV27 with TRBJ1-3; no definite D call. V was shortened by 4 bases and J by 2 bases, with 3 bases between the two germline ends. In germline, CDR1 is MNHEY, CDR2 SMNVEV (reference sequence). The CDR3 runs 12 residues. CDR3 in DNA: TGTGCCAGCAGTTCCACTGGAAACACCATATATTTT. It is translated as CASSSTGNTIYF.

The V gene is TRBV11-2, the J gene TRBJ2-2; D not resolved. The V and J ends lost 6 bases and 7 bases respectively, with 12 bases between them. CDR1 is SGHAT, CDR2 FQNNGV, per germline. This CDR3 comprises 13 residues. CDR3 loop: CASRHDSNGELFF. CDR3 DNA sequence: TGTGCCAGCAGACATGATAGCAACGGGGAGCTGTTTTTT.

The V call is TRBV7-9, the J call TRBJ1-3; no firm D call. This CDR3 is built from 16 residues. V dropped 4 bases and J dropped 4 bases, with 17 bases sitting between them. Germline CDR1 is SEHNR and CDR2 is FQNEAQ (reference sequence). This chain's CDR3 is CASSSQRGSKGNTIYF. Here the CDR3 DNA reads TGTGCCAGCAGCTCACAACGGGGATCGAAGGGAAACACCATATATTTT.

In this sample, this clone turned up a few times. The CDR3 sequence is CASSEATRTEAFF. CDR3 DNA sequence: TGTGCCAGCAGTGAAGCAACCCGGACTGAAGCTTTCTTT. J is TRBJ1-1 and V is TRBV2; no definite D call. Germline CDR1 reads SNHLY; CDR2 reads FYNNEI. The CDR3 length is 13 residues. Trimming shortened V by 0 bases and J by 5 bases, and 7 bases separated the two germline ends.

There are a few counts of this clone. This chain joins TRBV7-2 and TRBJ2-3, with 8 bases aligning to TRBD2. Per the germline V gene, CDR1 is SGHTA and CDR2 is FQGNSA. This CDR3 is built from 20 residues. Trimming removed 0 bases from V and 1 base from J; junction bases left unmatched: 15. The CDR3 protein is CASSLAAGGAPSVGTDTQYF. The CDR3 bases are TGTGCCAGCAGCTTAGCCGCCGGGGGGGCCCCGTCGGTCGGCACAGATACGCAGTATTTT.

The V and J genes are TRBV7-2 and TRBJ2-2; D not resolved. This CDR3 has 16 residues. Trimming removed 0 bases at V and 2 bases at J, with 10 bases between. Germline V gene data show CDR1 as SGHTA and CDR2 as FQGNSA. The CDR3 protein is CASSLAHGLNTGELFF. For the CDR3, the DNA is TGTGCCAGCAGCTTAGCGCATGGCCTTAACACCGGGGAGCTGTTTTTT.

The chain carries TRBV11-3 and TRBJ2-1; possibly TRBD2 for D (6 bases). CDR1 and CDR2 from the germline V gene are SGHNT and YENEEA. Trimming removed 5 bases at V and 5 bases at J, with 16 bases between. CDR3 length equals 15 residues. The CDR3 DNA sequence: TGTGCCAGCAGCCTGGACGGGGGTTTTAACAATGAGCAGTTCTTC. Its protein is CASSLDGGFNNEQFF.

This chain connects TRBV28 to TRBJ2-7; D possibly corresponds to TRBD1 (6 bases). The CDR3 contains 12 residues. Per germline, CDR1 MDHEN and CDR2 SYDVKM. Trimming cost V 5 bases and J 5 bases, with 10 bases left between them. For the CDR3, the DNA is TGTGCCAGCAGTCGCCGGACAGACGAGCAGTACTTC. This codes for CASSRRTDEQYF.

The CDR3 loop is CASSPGTGGNQPQHF. CDR3 DNA sequence: TGTGCCAGCAGCCCCGGGACAGGGGGCAATCAGCCCCAGCATTTT. The rearrangement links TRBV11-2 to TRBJ1-5; 10 bases fit TRBD1. J lost 2 bases, V lost 5 bases, and 3 bases had no gene match. CDR1 is SGHAT, CDR2 FQNNGV, per germline. The length of the CDR3 is 15 residues.

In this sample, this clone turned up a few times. CDR3 in amino acids: CASSLDRGNGYTF. The CDR3 DNA sequence: TGTGCCAGCAGCTTAGACAGGGGTAATGGCTACACCTTC. The chain joins TRBV11-2 to TRBJ1-2; TRBD1 might be the D (6 bases). Trimming left V 0 bases short and J 6 bases short, with 8 bases between. In germline, CDR1 is SGHAT, CDR2 FQNNGV. The CDR3 consists of 13 residues.

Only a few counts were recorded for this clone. The DNA for the CDR3 is TGTGCCAGTAGTATAGATCATTATCCGGGCAATCAGCCCCAGCATTTT. It translates to CASSIDHYPGNQPQHF. The chain links TRBV19 to TRBJ1-5; D is uncertain. Per the germline V gene, CDR1 is LNHDA and CDR2 is SQIVND (reference sequence). The CDR3 has 16 amino acids. The V gene lost 0 bases and the J gene lost 2 bases, with 11 bases spanning the gap.

CDR3 protein: CASSQQGPPNTGELFF. CDR3 in DNA: TGTGCCAGCAGCCAACAGGGGCCCCCGAACACCGGGGAGCTGTTTTTT. V and J are TRBV7-2 and TRBJ2-2; 7 bases fit TRBD1. The J segment lost 0 bases and the V segment lost 5 bases, leaving 6 bases of the junction unmatched. The CDR3 length is 16 residues. Germline V lookup: CDR1 SGHTA, CDR2 FQGNSA.

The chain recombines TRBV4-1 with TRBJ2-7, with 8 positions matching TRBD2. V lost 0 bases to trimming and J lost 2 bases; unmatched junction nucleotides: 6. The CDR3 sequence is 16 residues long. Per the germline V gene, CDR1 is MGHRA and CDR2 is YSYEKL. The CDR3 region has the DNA TGCGCCAGCAGCCAAGAATTAGCGGGAACAACCTACGAGCAGTACTTC. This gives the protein CASSQELAGTTYEQYF.

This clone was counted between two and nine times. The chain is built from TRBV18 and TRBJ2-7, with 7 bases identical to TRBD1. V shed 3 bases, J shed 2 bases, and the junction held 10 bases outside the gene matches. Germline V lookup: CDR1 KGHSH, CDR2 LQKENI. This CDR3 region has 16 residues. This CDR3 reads CASSPQDRLAPYEQYF. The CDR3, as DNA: TGTGCCAGCTCACCTCAGGACAGGTTAGCTCCCTACGAGCAGTACTTC.

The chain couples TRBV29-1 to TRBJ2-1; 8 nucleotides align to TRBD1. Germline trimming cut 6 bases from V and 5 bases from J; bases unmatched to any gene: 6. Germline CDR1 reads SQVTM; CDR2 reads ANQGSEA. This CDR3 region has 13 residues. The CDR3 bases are TGCAGCGTCCGGGACAGGTTGGACAATGAGCAGTTCTTC. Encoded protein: CSVRDRLDNEQFF.

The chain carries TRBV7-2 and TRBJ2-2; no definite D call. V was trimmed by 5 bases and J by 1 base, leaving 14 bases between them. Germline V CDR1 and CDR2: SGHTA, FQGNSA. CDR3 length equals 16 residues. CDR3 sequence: CASSPTLRLNTGELFF. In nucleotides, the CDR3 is TGTGCCAGCAGCCCAACCCTCAGACTGAACACCGGGGAGCTGTTTTTT. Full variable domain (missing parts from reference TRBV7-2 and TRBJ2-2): GAGVSQSPSNKVTEKGKDVELRCDPISGHTALYWYRQSLGQGLEFLIYFQGNSAPDKSGLPSDRFSAERTGGSVSTLTIQRTQQEDSAVYLCASSPTLRLNTGELFFGEGSRLTVL.

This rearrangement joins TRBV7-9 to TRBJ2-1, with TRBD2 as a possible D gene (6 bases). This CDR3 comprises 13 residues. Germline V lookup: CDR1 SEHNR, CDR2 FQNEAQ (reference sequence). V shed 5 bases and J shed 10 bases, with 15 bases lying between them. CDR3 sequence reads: CASSPGDLGEQFF. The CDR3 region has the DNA TGTGCCAGCAGCCCGGGAGACCTGGGCGAGCAGTTCTTC.

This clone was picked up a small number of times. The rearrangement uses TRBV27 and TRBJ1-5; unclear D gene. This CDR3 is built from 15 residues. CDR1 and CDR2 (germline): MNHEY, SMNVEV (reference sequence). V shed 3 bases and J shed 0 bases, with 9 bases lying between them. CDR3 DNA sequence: TGTGCCAGCAGTTTGACAAGCTATAGCAATCAGCCCCAGCATTTT. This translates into CASSLTSYSNQPQHF.

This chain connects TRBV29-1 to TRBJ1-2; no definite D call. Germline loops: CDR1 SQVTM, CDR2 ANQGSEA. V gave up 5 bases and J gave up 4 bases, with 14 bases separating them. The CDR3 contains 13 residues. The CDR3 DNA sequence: TGCAGCGTTCCCAAGGCCGGCGGCTATGGCTACACCTTC. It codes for CSVPKAGGYGYTF.

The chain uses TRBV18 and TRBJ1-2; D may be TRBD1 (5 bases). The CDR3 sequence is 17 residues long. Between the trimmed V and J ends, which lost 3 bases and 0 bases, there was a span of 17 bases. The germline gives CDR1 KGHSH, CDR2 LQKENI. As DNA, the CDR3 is TGTGCCAGCTCACCTTCCGCGACAGCCTTTTCTAACTATGGCTACACCTTC. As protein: CASSPSATAFSNYGYTF.

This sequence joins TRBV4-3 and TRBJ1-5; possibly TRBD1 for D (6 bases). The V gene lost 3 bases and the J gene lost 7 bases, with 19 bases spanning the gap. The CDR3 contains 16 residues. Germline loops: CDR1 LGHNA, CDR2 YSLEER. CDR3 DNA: TGCGCCAGCAGCCAGGGACGGGGGGGCGCGTGGCAGCCCCAGCATTTT. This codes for CASSQGRGGAWQPQHF.

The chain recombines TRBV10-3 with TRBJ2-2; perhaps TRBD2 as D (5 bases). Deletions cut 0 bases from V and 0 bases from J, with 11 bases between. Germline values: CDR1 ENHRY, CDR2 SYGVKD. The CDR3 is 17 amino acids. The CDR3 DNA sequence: TGTGCCATCAGTGAGTCCCGGACTGGCTCGAACACCGGGGAGCTGTTTTTT. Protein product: CAISESRTGSNTGELFF.

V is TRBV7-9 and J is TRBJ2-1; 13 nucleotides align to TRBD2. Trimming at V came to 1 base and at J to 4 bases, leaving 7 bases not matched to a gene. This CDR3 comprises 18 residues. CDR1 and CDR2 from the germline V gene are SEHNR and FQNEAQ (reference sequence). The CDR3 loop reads CASSLVTSGGPFYNEQFF. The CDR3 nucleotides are TGTGCCAGCAGCTTAGTGACTAGCGGGGGGCCTTTTTACAATGAGCAGTTCTTC.